Presented here are 13 T cell receptor beta chains from one specimen sequenced in a study of blood T cell repertoires in COVID-19. The protocol was immunoSEQ multiplex PCR, while the TCRdb copy is restricted to in-frame clones and leaves out a portion. The sample includes 100,000 to 120,000 clones, about four fifths of them seen just once. The sample was peripheral blood. Receptor source: a man older than 75 with acute or convalescent COVID-19.

The chain has TRBV24-1 and TRBJ2-3; D unclear. CDR1 and CDR2 from the germline V gene are KGHDR and SFDVKD. Trimming stripped 4 bases from V and 3 bases from J, with 10 bases between. The CDR3 loop spans 14 amino acids. CDR3: CATSDPGKTDTQYF. The CDR3 DNA sequence: TGTGCCACCAGTGACCCAGGAAAAACAGATACGCAGTATTTT.

The V and J genes are TRBV19 and TRBJ1-1; 10 bases are a match to TRBD1. The germline gives CDR1 LNHDA, CDR2 SQIVND (reference sequence). This CDR3 is built from 14 residues. V dropped 3 bases and J dropped 7; count of bases not matched to a gene: 5. The CDR3 here is CASSIPGQGREAFF. The CDR3 bases are TGTGCCAGTAGTATCCCGGGACAGGGGCGTGAAGCTTTCTTT.

This clone was picked up one time. The chain carries TRBV27 and TRBJ2-1; 7 positions match TRBD2. The germline V gene encodes CDR1 MNHEY and CDR2 SMNVEV (reference sequence). Losses at the gene ends were 0 bases for V and 4 bases for J; bases not matched to a gene: 9. The CDR3 contains 17 residues. CDR3 nucleotides: TGTGCCAGCAGTTTATCCCGGGGAGGGGTTGGTTACAATGAGCAGTTCTTC. Translation gives CASSLSRGGVGYNEQFF.

This rearrangement joins TRBV11-2 to TRBJ2-7, with TRBD1 matching 7 bases. V was pared by 1 base and J by 2 bases, with 5 bases of the junction left unmatched. The CDR3 has 15 amino acids. The germline V gene has CDR1 SGHAT and CDR2 FQNNGV. The CDR3 is CASSLADRVPYEQYF. In DNA form, the CDR3 reads TGTGCCAGCAGCTTAGCCGACAGGGTCCCCTACGAGCAGTACTTC.

The chain couples TRBV4-2 to TRBJ2-7; 7 nucleotides line up with TRBD2. The CDR3 covers 19 residues. V lost 0 bases and J lost 3; bases outside the gene matches: 17. Germline CDR1 LGHNA, CDR2 YNFKEQ. CDR3 nucleotides: TGTGCCAGCAGCCAAGATCTTTGGCTCCCATACGGGAGGAACTACGAGCAGTACTTC. Its protein product is CASSQDLWLPYGRNYEQYF.

The CDR3 nucleotides are TGTGCCAGTAATGATGGCAGGTCCAACACAGATACGCAGTATTTT. Translation gives CASNDGRSNTDTQYF. The genes are TRBV19 and TRBJ2-3; D gene uncertain. Between the trimmed V and J ends, which lost 7 bases and 2 bases, there was a span of 16 bases. The CDR3 totals 15 residues. CDR1 is LNHDA, CDR2 SQIVND, per germline (reference sequence).

The sample holds a few counts of this clone. V gene TRBV7-2 combines with J gene TRBJ1-3; D unresolved. Germline V gene sequence: CDR1 SGHTA, CDR2 FQGNSA. V was clipped by 3 bases and J by 0 bases, with 6 bases between them. The CDR3 extends over 14 amino acids. CDR3 DNA sequence: TGTGCCAGCAGCTTGCGGGTCTCTGGAAACACCATATATTTT. Encoded protein: CASSLRVSGNTIYF.

The rearrangement joins TRBV19 to TRBJ1-1, with unresolved D. The V and J ends lost 6 bases and 0 bases respectively, with 11 bases between them. The CDR3 has 14 residues. CDR1 LNHDA and CDR2 SQIVND come from the germline V gene (reference sequence). The CDR3, as DNA: TGTGCCAGTAGCGCAGAAATAATGAACACTGAAGCTTTCTTT. Its protein is CASSAEIMNTEAFF.

The V call is TRBV3-1 (or the pseudogene TRBV3-2), the J call TRBJ2-3; tentatively, D is TRBD2 (5 bases). The V end lost 4 bases, the J end lost 8 bases, and 10 bases lay between the germline ends. The CDR3 runs to 12 residues. Germline V gives CDR1 LGHDT, CDR2 YNNKEL (reference sequence). In DNA form, the CDR3 reads TGTGCCAGCAGCCCGGGGTTGGGTACGCAGTATTTT. This sequence encodes CASSPGLGTQYF.

The V call is TRBV3-1 (or the pseudogene TRBV3-2), the J call TRBJ2-1; 8 nucleotides agree with TRBD1. This CDR3 contains 15 residues. Germline-derived CDR1 and CDR2 are LGHDT and YNNKEL (reference sequence). Losses at the gene ends were 3 bases for V and 8 bases for J; bases not matched to a gene: 9. The CDR3 DNA sequence: TGTGCCAGCAGCCACCCGACAGGGGCGGTTTATGAGCAGTTCTTC. Translating gives CASSHPTGAVYEQFF.

In this sample, this clone turned up a few times. V gene TRBV5-1 combines with J gene TRBJ2-6; tentative D call: TRBD2 (6 bases). CDR1 SGHRS and CDR2 YFSETQ come from the germline V gene. V was pared by 0 bases and J by 0 bases, with 16 bases between. CDR3 length: 19 amino acids. The CDR3 nucleotides are TGCGCCAGCAGCTTGGGGATATGGCGGGAAGCCTCTGGGGCCAACGTCCTGACTTTC. Protein: CASSLGIWREASGANVLTF.

The chain recombines TRBV10-1 with TRBJ2-2, with D possibly being TRBD1 (6 bases). CDR3 length: 15 residues. CDR1 is WNHNN, CDR2 SYGVQD, per germline (reference sequence). Between the trimmed V and J ends, which lost 3 bases and 7 bases, there was a span of 15 bases. Here the CDR3 DNA reads TGCGCCAGCAGTGACGACAGGAGGCGAGACGGGGAGCTGTTTTTT. Its translation is CASSDDRRRDGELFF.

This clone has a handful of counts. As DNA, the CDR3 is TGTGCCAGCACCACGGGAGGGCAGCCCCAGCATTTT. It specifies CASTTGGQPQHF. This chain uses TRBV27 with TRBJ1-5, with unresolved D. Trimming cost V 7 bases and J 7 bases, with 11 bases left between them. CDR1 and CDR2 from the germline V gene are MNHEY and SMNVEV (reference sequence). This CDR3 is 12 amino acids long.